Below, 30 T cell receptor beta chains from the same sample are listed, as sequenced in a study of control samples from healthy donors and cancer patients. Sequenced by immunoSEQ multiplex PCR; TCRdb stores in-frame clones only, minus some. Among 140,000 or so clones, around 94% were seen once, and the ten largest hold 14%. The sequenced material came from PBMCs. Receptor source: a man aged 60-69 years with colorectal cancer.

The V and J genes are TRBV24-1 and TRBJ1-2, with 7 bases matching TRBD1. Unmatched junction bases numbered 10, after V lost 3 bases and J lost 7 bases. Germline values: CDR1 KGHDR, CDR2 SFDVKD. This CDR3 spans 15 amino acids. In DNA, the CDR3 is TGTGCCACCAGTGATCCTTCGACAGGGAAACGTGGCTACACCTTC. This translates into CATSDPSTGKRGYTF.

The V call is TRBV11-2, the J call TRBJ1-6, with 9 bases lining up with TRBD1. J was trimmed by 10 bases and V by 6 bases; bases with no gene match: 7. Germline V gene data show CDR1 as SGHAT and CDR2 as FQNNGV. The CDR3 consists of 14 residues. The CDR3 DNA reads as TGTGCCAGCAGTTTGGACAGGGGCCGATCACCCCTCCACTTT. This translates into CASSLDRGRSPLHF.

V is TRBV10-2 and J is TRBJ2-3, with TRBD2 matching 8 bases. CDR3 length: 16 residues. Losses at the gene ends were 6 bases for V and 4 bases for J; bases not matched to a gene: 12. The germline gives CDR1 WSHSY, CDR2 SAAADI. The CDR3 region has the DNA TGCGCCAGCAGCCATCCTAGGAGCGGGGGCGCAGATACGCAGTATTTT. Translating gives CASSHPRSGGADTQYF.

This clone has just one count. The V call is TRBV30, the J call TRBJ1-1; D not certain. Trimming removed 3 bases from V and 0 bases from J, with 8 bases in between. Per germline, CDR1 GTSNPN and CDR2 SVGIG (reference sequence). The CDR3 runs 13 residues. The CDR3 DNA reads TGTGCCTGGAGCGCATATTTGAACACTGAAGCTTTCTTT. The encoded protein is CAWSAYLNTEAFF.

This clone was found once. This chain uses TRBV19 with TRBJ2-3; TRBD1 aligns across 9 bases. The CDR3 consists of 15 residues. The V and J ends lost 3 bases and 5 bases, in that order; junction bases with no gene match: 6. The V gene's germline CDR1 is LNHDA and CDR2 SQIVND (reference sequence). The CDR3 bases are TGTGCCAGTAGTATCGGGGGACAGGGCGTAGATACGCAGTATTTT. Its translation: CASSIGGQGVDTQYF. The variable domain in full, completed from reference TRBV19 and TRBJ2-3, reads DGGITQSPKYLFRKEGQNVTLSCEQNLNHDAMYWYRQDPGQGLRLIYYSQIVNDFQKGDIAEGYSVSREKKESFPLTVTSAQKNPTAFYLCASSIGGQGVDTQYFGPGTRLTVL.

The chain recombines TRBV24-1 with TRBJ2-1, with 13 positions matching TRBD2. CDR1 and CDR2 (germline): KGHDR, SFDVKD. The CDR3 has 15 amino acids. V was clipped by 6 bases and J by 8 bases; unmatched bases: 6. CDR3 loop: CATSRGTSGAYEQFF. The CDR3 DNA reads TGTGCCACCAGTAGGGGGACTAGCGGGGCCTATGAGCAGTTCTTC.

V gene TRBV10-3 combines with J gene TRBJ1-5, with TRBD1 as a possible D gene (5 bases). Trimming left V 4 bases short and J 2 bases short, with 12 bases between. Germline V gene sequence: CDR1 ENHRY, CDR2 SYGVKD. CDR3 length: 15 amino acids. CDR3: CAISAAGSGNQPQHF. The CDR3 DNA reads TGTGCCATCAGTGCCGCAGGGAGCGGCAATCAGCCCCAGCATTTT.

The table lists this clone with a count of one. The V gene is TRBV9, the J gene TRBJ1-1; a possible D gene is TRBD1 (5 bases). Germline CDR1 reads SGDLS; CDR2 reads YYNGEE. This CDR3 is built from 14 residues. The V gene lost 4 bases and the J gene lost 5 bases, with 15 bases spanning the gap. The CDR3 region has the DNA TGTGCCAGCAGCATGACGCAGGGAGGAACTGAAGCTTTCTTT. Protein: CASSMTQGGTEAFF.

The chain links TRBV6-1 to TRBJ1-2; D is possibly TRBD1 (6 bases). Germline V gene sequence: CDR1 MNHNS, CDR2 SASEGT. The CDR3 runs 17 residues. V was shortened by 0 bases and J by 2 bases, with 16 bases between the two germline ends. The CDR3 region is CASSEAREGRGNYGYTF. In DNA, the CDR3 is TGTGCCAGCAGTGAAGCTAGGGAGGGGAGGGGGAACTATGGCTACACCTTC.

This chain connects TRBV5-1 to TRBJ1-2, with D perhaps TRBD1 (5 bases). Trimming left V 4 bases short and J 4 bases short, with 17 bases between. This CDR3 is built from 15 residues. The germline V gene encodes CDR1 SGHRS and CDR2 YFSETQ. The CDR3 here is CASSATGPGTYGYTF. The DNA for the CDR3 is TGCGCCAGCAGCGCTACGGGGCCAGGGACCTATGGCTACACCTTC.

V is TRBV21-1 and J is TRBJ1-2; the listed D gene, TRBD1, was not tested against the DNA. TRBV21-1 is tagged as a pseudogene. This CDR3 region has 14 residues. The CDR3 reads CASRGSTSNYGYTF. The CDR3, as DNA: TGTGCCAGCAGGGGCAGTACCTCTAACTATGGCTACACCTTC.

The V gene is TRBV30, the J gene TRBJ2-3, with 7 bases matching TRBD2. This CDR3 has 15 residues. Per the germline V gene, CDR1 is GTSNPN and CDR2 is SVGIG (reference sequence). After removal of 3 bases from V and 5 bases from J, the junction contained 11 bases not matched to a gene. The CDR3 DNA is TGTGCCTGGAGCCCCAGGACTAGGGGTCGAGATACGCAGTATTTT. Translating gives CAWSPRTRGRDTQYF.

The chain couples TRBV5-1 to TRBJ2-3; the D is unclear. The CDR3 totals 14 residues. The V gene's germline CDR1 is SGHRS and CDR2 YFSETQ. The germline V and J ends were trimmed by 0 bases and 5 bases, with 10 bases remaining between them. The CDR3 nucleotides are TGCGCCAGCAGCTTGGCCCAGGCGCAAGATACGCAGTATTTT. Residues: CASSLAQAQDTQYF.

The chain is built from TRBV29-1 and TRBJ1-6; D perhaps matches TRBD1 (6 bases). This CDR3 region has 21 residues. The germline V and J ends were trimmed by 4 bases and 0 bases, with 28 bases remaining between them. The germline V gene has CDR1 SQVTM and CDR2 ANQGSEA. CDR3 loop: CSVGGEGGRWLASSYNSPLHF. CDR3 sequence (DNA): TGCAGCGTTGGTGGTGAAGGGGGACGGTGGTTGGCTAGCTCCTATAATTCACCCCTCCACTTT.

The CDR3 protein is CASSLVGGNSGNTIYF. CDR3 nucleotides: TGTGCCAGCAGCTTAGTAGGTGGGAACTCTGGAAACACCATATATTTT. The chain carries TRBV7-8 and TRBJ1-3; D uncertain. This CDR3 spans 16 amino acids. Germline V lookup: CDR1 SGHVS, CDR2 FQNEAQ. V lost 1 base to trimming and J lost 0 bases, with 10 bases between them.

The chain joins TRBV12-5 to TRBJ2-2; 7 nucleotides match TRBD2. CDR3 size: 17 residues. The junction had 8 bases not matched to a gene; V was cut back by 0 bases and J by 4 bases. From germline, CDR1 is LGHNT and CDR2 FRNRAP. For the CDR3, the DNA is TGTGCTAGTGGTTTGGTTTCCAGCGGGGCTATCACCGGGGAGCTGTTTTTT. Translating gives CASGLVSSGAITGELFF.

Only one count was recorded for this clone. The chain links TRBV14 to TRBJ2-1; the match to TRBD2 covers 7 bases. V lost 0 bases and J lost 9; bases outside the gene matches: 2. The CDR3 loop spans 13 amino acids. Germline CDR1 is SGHDN and CDR2 is FVKESK. CDR3 residues: CASSQDWGGEQFF. The CDR3 nucleotides are TGTGCCAGCAGCCAAGATTGGGGGGGTGAGCAGTTCTTC.

The chain has TRBV5-1 and TRBJ2-7, with D possibly TRBD1 on 6 matching bases. V lost 4 bases and J lost 7, with 9 bases in between. This CDR3 spans 11 amino acids. Germline V lookup: CDR1 SGHRS, CDR2 YFSETQ. The CDR3 sequence: CASSTGQEQYF. The CDR3 bases are TGCGCCAGCAGCACCGGACAGGAGCAGTACTTC.

This rearrangement joins TRBV18 to TRBJ2-5; no clear D. Deletions cut 4 bases from V and 4 bases from J, with 19 bases between. This CDR3 spans 16 amino acids. Per the germline V gene, CDR1 is KGHSH and CDR2 is LQKENI. CDR3 nucleotide sequence: TGTGCCAGCTCACTATCACATACCAGCCCGAGAGAGACCCAGTACTTC. Translating it yields CASSLSHTSPRETQYF.

The chain carries TRBV5-6 and TRBJ2-5; 7 nucleotides match TRBD2. The CDR3 consists of 14 residues. V trimming: 3 bases; J trimming: 3 bases; junction bases outside the gene matches: 5. Germline CDR1 is SGHDT and CDR2 is YYEEEE. The CDR3 bases are TGTGCCAGCAGCTCCTGGGAGGGAGAAGAGACCCAGTACTTC. It specifies CASSSWEGEETQYF. Based on the CDR3 plus reference TRBV5-6 and TRBJ2-5, the full variable domain is DAGVTQSPTHLIKTRGQQVTLRCSPKSGHDTVSWYQQALGQGPQFIFQYYEEEERQRGNFPDRFSGHQFPNYSSELNVNALLLGDSALYLCASSSWEGEETQYFGPGTRLLVL.

The rearrangement uses TRBV28 and TRBJ2-4; possible D gene TRBD1, 7 bases. Germline CDR1 and CDR2: MDHEN and SYDVKM. The germline V and J ends were trimmed by 4 bases and 1 base, with 17 bases remaining between them. The CDR3 consists of 17 residues. The CDR3 nucleotides are TGTGCCAGCAGTTCCCTTGGAGGGGGCAGTGCCAAAAACATTCAGTACTTC. Translating gives CASSSLGGGSAKNIQYF.

The DNA of the CDR3 is TGCAGCGTCCGTAGGGGCGATGGCTACACCTTC. As protein: CSVRRGDGYTF. The rearrangement uses TRBV29-1 and TRBJ1-2, with TRBD1 as a possible D gene (5 bases). The ends were cut back, 6 bases at V and 6 bases at J, with 11 bases in the middle. CDR1 is SQVTM and CDR2 is ANQGSEA in the germline V gene. CDR3 length equals 11 residues.

The chain combines TRBV10-3 with TRBJ1-2; a possible D gene is TRBD1 (5 bases). CDR1 is ENHRY, CDR2 SYGVKD, per germline. Deletions cut 4 bases from V and 5 bases from J, with 8 bases between. CDR3 length: 12 amino acids. CDR3 amino acids: CAISVEGYGYTF. DNA of the CDR3: TGTGCCATCAGTGTGGAGGGGTATGGCTACACCTTC.

V is TRBV2 and J is TRBJ1-2; TRBD1 aligns across 8 bases. The CDR3 has 13 amino acids. The ends lost 3 bases at V and 7 bases at J; junction bases unmatched: 4. CDR1 SNHLY and CDR2 FYNNEI come from the germline V gene. The CDR3: CASSDGQGIGYTF. The CDR3 DNA reads as TGTGCCAGCAGTGACGGACAGGGTATTGGCTACACCTTC.

V is TRBV3-1 (or the pseudogene TRBV3-2) and J is TRBJ2-7; D remains unclear. The V gene's germline CDR1 is LGHDT and CDR2 YNNKEL (reference sequence). The V and J ends lost 0 bases and 1 base respectively, with 22 bases between them. This CDR3 region has 19 residues. CDR3 bases: TGTGCCAGCAGCCAAGATTACAGATATACCTTCTCGAATTCCTACGAGCAGTACTTC. This translates into CASSQDYRYTFSNSYEQYF.

The rearrangement joins TRBV19 to TRBJ1-1, with a tentative D call TRBD1 (5 bases). Trimming cost V 4 bases and J 1 base, with 13 bases left between them. Germline V gene lookup returns CDR1 LNHDA and CDR2 SQIVND (reference sequence). CDR3 length: 15 residues. For the CDR3, the DNA is TGTGCCAGTAGTAAAAGGGGTTTAAAGAACACTGAAGCTTTCTTT. This codes for CASSKRGLKNTEAFF.

The chain combines TRBV19 with TRBJ1-1; 7 bases are shared with TRBD1. Germline V lookup: CDR1 LNHDA, CDR2 SQIVND (reference sequence). The CDR3 runs to 14 residues. V lost 4 bases to trimming and J lost 5 bases; unmatched junction nucleotides: 7. CDR3 nucleotides: TGTGCCAGTAGTAATAGGACAGGTCGGACTGAAGCTTTCTTT. It codes for CASSNRTGRTEAFF.

The rearrangement links TRBV10-3 to TRBJ1-3, with TRBD1 matching over 7 bases. CDR1 is ENHRY and CDR2 is SYGVKD in the germline V gene. With V trimmed by 7 bases and J by 0 bases, 6 bases remained unmatched. This CDR3 region has 15 residues. The CDR3 sequence: CAITGTESSGNTIYF. The CDR3 DNA reads as TGTGCCATCACGGGGACAGAGAGCTCTGGAAACACCATATATTTT.

The rearrangement uses TRBV12-3 or TRBV12-4 and TRBJ2-7, with D unresolved. The CDR3 totals 13 residues. V lost 4 bases, J lost 3 bases, and 10 bases lay in between. CDR3: CASSSGRLYEQYF. DNA for the CDR3: TGTGCCAGCAGTTCTGGTAGGCTCTACGAGCAGTACTTC.

The gene calls are TRBV19 and TRBJ1-1; the match to TRBD1 covers 9 bases. V trimming: 7 bases; J trimming: 0 bases; junction bases outside the gene matches: 3. Germline V gene data show CDR1 as LNHDA and CDR2 as SQIVND (reference sequence). The CDR3 extends over 14 amino acids. The CDR3 is CASKGQGMNTEAFF. The CDR3 DNA sequence: TGTGCCAGTAAAGGACAGGGGATGAACACTGAAGCTTTCTTT.